The following is a T cell receptor beta chain sequence with its context. The record originates from a study of shared clonotypes between healthy human individuals. This table comes from immunoSEQ multiplex PCR, and its TCRdb copy is limited to in-frame clones, with some not included. The sample records some 2,400,000 clones, under 97% being singletons. V dropped 3 bases and J dropped 2 bases, with 16 bases sitting between them. This CDR3 spans 16 amino acids. Germline loops: CDR1 MNHEY, CDR2 SMNVEV (reference sequence). The sequence was obtained from a man between 18 and 35 years old in good health. The source material was naive CD4+ T cells sorted from blood. Stated subset: CD45RA+ positively selected. The chain is built from TRBV27 and TRBJ1-2; D possibly corresponds to TRBD1 (5 bases). In nucleotides, the CDR3 is TGTGCCAGCAGTTTTGAGGGACGTATCGACAACTATGGCTACACCTTC. It encodes CASSFEGRIDNYGYTF.